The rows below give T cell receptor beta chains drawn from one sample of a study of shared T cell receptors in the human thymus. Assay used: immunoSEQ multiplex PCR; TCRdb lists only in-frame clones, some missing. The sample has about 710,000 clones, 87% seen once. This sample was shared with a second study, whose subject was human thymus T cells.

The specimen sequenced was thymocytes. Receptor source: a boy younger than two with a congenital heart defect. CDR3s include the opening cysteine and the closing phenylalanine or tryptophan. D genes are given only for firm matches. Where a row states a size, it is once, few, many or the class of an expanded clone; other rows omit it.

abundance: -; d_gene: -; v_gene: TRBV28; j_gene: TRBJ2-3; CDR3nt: TGTGCCAGCACCTATCGGGTTTATGGCACAGATACGCAGTATTTT; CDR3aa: CASTYRVYGTDTQYF
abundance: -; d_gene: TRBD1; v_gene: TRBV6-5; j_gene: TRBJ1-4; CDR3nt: TGTGCCAGCAGTTTCGACGCCAGGGGGTTTAAAAAACTGTTTTTT; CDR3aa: CASSFDARGFKKLFF
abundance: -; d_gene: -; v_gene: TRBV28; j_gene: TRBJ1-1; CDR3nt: TGTGCCAGCAGCCCGAGAAGCCTCTTAGAAGCTTTCTTT; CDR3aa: CASSPRSLLEAFF
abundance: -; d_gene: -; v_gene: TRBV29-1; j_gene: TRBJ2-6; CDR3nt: TGCAGCGTTACAGGGAAGGGGGCCAACGTCCTGACTTTC; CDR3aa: CSVTGKGANVLTF
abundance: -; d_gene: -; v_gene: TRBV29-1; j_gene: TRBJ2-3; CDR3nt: TGCAGCGTCGACTCCGGGACAAGCACAGATACGCAGTATTTT; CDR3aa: CSVDSGTSTDTQYF
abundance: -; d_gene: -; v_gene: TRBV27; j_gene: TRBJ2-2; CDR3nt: TGTGCCAGCAGTCCCCGAGCCCACACCGGGGAGCTGTTTTTT; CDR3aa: CASSPRAHTGELFF
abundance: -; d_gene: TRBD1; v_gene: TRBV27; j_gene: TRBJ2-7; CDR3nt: TGTGCCAGCAGTTCCGAGCACCCAGGGGGACCCTACGAGCAGTACTTC; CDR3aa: CASSSEHPGGPYEQYF
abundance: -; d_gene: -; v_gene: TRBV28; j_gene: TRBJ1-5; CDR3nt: TGTGCCAGCAGTTTAGGGAGGGGGGTTAGGAGCAATCAGCCCCAGCATTTT; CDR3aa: CASSLGRGVRSNQPQHF
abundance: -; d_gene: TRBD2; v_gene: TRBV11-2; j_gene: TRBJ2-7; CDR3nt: TGTGCCAGCAGCTTAAGGAATAGCGGGAGGACCGGGGACGAGCAGTACTTC; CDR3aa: CASSLRNSGRTGDEQYF
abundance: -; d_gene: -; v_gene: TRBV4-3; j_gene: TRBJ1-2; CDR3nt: TGCGCCAGCAGCCAAAGGGGTCCCTTGGACAGAGCTAACTATGGCTACACCTTC; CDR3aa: CASSQRGPLDRANYGYTF
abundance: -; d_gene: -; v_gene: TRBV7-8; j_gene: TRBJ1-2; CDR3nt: TGTGCCAGCAGTTTACTACCGGGGGGACACCAATATGGCTACACCTTC; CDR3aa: CASSLLPGGHQYGYTF
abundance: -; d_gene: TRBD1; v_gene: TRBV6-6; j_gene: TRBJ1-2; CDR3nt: TGTGCCAGCAACAGACAGGGCTTCGGCTTTTCTGGCTACACCTTC; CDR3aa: CASNRQGFGFSGYTF
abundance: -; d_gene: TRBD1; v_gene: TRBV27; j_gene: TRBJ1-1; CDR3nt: TGTGCCAGCGGAACAGGGGGCGTCACTGAAGCTTTCTTT; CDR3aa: CASGTGGVTEAFF
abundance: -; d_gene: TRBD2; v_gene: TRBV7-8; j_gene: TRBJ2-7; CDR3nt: TGTGCCAGCAGCCCCACCACCGAGACTAGCGGGAGGCCCAGTCATTGCGACGAGCAGTACTTC; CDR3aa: CASSPTTETSGRPSHCDEQYF
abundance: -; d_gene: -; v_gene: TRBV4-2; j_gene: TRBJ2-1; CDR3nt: TGTGCCAGCAGCCTCGAACATGCCTACAATGAGCAGTTCTTC; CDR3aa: CASSLEHAYNEQFF
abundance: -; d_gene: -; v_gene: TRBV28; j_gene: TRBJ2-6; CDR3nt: TGTGCCAGCAGTTGGAGCTACGGGGCCAACGTCCTGACTTTC; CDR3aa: CASSWSYGANVLTF
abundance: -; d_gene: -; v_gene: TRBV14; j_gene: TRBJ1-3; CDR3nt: TGTGCCAGCAGCCAAGAAGGGAGCCGCTCTGGAAACACCATATATTTT; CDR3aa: CASSQEGSRSGNTIYF
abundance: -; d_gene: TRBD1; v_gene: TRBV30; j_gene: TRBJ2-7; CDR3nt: TGTGCCTGGAGCCCCCCCGGGACAGGGGGCGACGAGCAGTACTTC; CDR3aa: CAWSPPGTGGDEQYF
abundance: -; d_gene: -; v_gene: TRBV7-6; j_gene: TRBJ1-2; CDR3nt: TGTGCCAGCAGCGGTCATGGGGCCTATGGCTACACCTTC; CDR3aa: CASSGHGAYGYTF
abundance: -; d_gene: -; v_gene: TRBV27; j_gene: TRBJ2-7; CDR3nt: TGTGCCAGTAGTTCCCTGACTAGTTTCTACGAGCAGTACTTC; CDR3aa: CASSSLTSFYEQYF
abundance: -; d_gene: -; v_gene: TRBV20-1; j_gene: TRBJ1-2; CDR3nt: TGCAGTGCTACGACGGGGGGCTACACCTTC; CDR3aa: CSATTGGYTF
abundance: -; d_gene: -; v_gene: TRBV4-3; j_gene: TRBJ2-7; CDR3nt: TGCGCCAGCAGCCAAGCCGCGAGGCTAGGCCCTCCCAACGAGCAGTACTTC; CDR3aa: CASSQAARLGPPNEQYF
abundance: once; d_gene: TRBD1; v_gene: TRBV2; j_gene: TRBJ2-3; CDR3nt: TGTGCCAGCACCTCCGGGACAGAGAACACAGATACGCAGTATTTT; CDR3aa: CASTSGTENTDTQYF
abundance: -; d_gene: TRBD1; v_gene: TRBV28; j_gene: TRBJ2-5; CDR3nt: TGTGCCAGCAGACGGTACAGGGGAGAGACCCAGTACTTC; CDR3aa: CASRRYRGETQYF
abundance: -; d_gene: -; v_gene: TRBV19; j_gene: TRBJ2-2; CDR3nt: TGTGCCAGTACCCCGGAGCCCGTAGCGGCGCGGGGCACCGGGGAGCTGTTTTTT; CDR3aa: CASTPEPVAARGTGELFF
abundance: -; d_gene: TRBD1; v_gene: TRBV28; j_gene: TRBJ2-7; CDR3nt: TGTGCCAGCAGTCTAGGGACAGCGCAAGTACCCGAGCAGTACTTC; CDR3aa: CASSLGTAQVPEQYF
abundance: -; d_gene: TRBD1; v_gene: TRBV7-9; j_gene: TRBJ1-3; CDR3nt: TGTGCCAGCAGCTTCGGGACAGCTGGAAACACCATATATTTT; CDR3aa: CASSFGTAGNTIYF
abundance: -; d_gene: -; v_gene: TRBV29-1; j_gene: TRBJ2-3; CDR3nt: TGCAGCGTTGACCCCCCTAGTGCCCATACGCAGTATTTT; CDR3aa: CSVDPPSAHTQYF
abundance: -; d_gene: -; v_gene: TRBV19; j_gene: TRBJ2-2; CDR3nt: TGTGCCAGCGACGGACAGTACACCGGGGAGCTGTTTTTT; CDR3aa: CASDGQYTGELFF
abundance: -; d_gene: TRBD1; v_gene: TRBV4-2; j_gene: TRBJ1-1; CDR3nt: TGTGCCAGCAGCCAAGATGATCAGGGGGCGAGTGAAGCTTTCTTT; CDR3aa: CASSQDDQGASEAFF
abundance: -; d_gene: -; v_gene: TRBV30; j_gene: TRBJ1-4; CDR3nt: TGTGCCTGGAGTAATGTCCATGTAGAGACTAATGAAAAACTGTTTTTT; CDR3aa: CAWSNVHVETNEKLFF
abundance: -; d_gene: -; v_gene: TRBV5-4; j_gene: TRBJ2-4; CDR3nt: TGTGCCAGCAGCAACGACTCGGGAGCCAAAAACATTCAGTACTTC; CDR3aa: CASSNDSGAKNIQYF
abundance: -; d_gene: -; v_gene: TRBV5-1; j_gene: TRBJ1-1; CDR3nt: TGCGCCAGCAGCTTGGAGGCAGGGAAGGGGACTGAAGCTTTCTTT; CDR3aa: CASSLEAGKGTEAFF
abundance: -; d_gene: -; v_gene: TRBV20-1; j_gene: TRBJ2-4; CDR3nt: TGCAGTGTTCCGGAGGGCATTCAGTACTTC; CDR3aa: CSVPEGIQYF
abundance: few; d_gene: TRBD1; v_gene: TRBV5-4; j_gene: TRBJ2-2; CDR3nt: TGTGCCAGCAGCTTGGAGGGACAGGGCGCCGGGGAGCTGTTTTTT; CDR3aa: CASSLEGQGAGELFF
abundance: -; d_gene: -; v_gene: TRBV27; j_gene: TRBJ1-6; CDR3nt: TGTGCCAGCAGTTCCTCAGGGTATAATTCACCCCTCCACTTT; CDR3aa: CASSSSGYNSPLHF
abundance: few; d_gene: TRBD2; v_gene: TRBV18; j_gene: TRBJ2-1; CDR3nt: TGTGCCAGCTCAGGTAGCGGGAGGAACAATGAGCAGTTCTTC; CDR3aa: CASSGSGRNNEQFF
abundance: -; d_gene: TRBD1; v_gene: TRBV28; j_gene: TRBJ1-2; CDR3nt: TGTGCCAGCAGTTTCGACAGGGTGGGTGGCTACACCTTC; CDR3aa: CASSFDRVGGYTF
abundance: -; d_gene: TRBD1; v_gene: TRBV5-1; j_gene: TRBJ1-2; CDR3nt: TGCGCCAGCAGCTTGGGACAGGGAAACTATGGCTACACCTTC; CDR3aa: CASSLGQGNYGYTF